This TCR beta chain came from a study of shared clonotypes between healthy human individuals. Overall study context: CD4 naive cells filled three plates per donor, CD4 memory three, CD8 naive two and CD8 memory one. Regarding the study as a whole: The authors expected sequencing depth to affect clonotype sharing among donors. Sampling involved blood alone; tissue repertoires likely differ.

The authors loaded roughly 200 ng DNA, about 30,000 T cell genomes, into sorted-subset replicate PCRs. Produced via immunoSEQ multiplex PCR; TCRdb's table is partial and in-frame only. The table includes under 2,500,000 clones, approximately 94% detected once. From germline, CDR1 is SNHLY and CDR2 FYNNEI. V gave up 4 bases and J gave up 4 bases, with 13 bases separating them. This CDR3 has 15 residues. About this clone itself: Antigen unknown.

V gene TRBV2 combines with J gene TRBJ2-2; no clear D gene. Material for sequencing was naive CD4+ T cells sorted from blood. Subset noted: CD45RA+ positively selected. The clonotype was recovered from a man between 18 and 29 years old in good health. The CDR3 DNA reads TGTGCCAGCAGTGCGGCTCTTCGGTCCACCGGGGAGCTGTTTTTT. Amino acids: CASSAALRSTGELFF.